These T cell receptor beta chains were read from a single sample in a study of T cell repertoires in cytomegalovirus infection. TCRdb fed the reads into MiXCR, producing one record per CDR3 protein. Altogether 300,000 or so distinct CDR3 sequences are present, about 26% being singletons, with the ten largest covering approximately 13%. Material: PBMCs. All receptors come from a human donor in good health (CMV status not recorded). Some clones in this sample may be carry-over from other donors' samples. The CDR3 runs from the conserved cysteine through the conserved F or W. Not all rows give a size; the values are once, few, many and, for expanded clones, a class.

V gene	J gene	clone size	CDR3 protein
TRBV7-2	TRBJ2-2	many	CASSLRLAGRNTGELFF
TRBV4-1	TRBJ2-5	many	CASSEPGLGIETQYF
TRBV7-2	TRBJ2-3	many	CASSPGTTSGTQYF
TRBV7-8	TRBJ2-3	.	CASSPRTGRKGQYF
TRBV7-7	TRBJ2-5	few	CASSGERETQYF
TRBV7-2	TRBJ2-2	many	CASSPLAGATGELFF
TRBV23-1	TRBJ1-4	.	CASSQRTAATNEKLFF
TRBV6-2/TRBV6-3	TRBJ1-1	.	CASSYLGQNTEAFF
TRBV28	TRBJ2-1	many	CASSSGQGTNEQFF
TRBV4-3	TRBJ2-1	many	CASSQYRQGSSYNEQFF
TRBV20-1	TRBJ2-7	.	CSARDVASYEQYF
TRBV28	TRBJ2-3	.	CASSSEGTQYF
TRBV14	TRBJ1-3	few	CASSPKGPRLTGNTIYF
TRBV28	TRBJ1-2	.	CASSQADRNYGYTF
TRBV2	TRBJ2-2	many	CASSRERGDTGELFF
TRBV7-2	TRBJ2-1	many	CASSLAPSSEQFF
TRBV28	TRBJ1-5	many	CASLPEGQGVNQPQHF
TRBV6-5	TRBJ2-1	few	CASSHGQGFIEQFF
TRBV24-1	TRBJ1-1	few	CATSDGDRTEAFF
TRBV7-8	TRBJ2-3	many	CASSLADFGLAGGSGATDTQYF
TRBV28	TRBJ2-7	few	CASSSGTGTEQYF
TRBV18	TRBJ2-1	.	CASSPGLAVRGEQFF
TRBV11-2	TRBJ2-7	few	CASSLGIGGSYEQYF
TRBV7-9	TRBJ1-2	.	CASSDRGGYTF
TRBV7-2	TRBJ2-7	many	CASSLGQFSYEQYF
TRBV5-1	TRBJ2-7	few	CASSRTGPTYEQYF
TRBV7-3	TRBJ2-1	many	CASSLTDNNEQFF
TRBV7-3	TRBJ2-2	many	CASSPGQSNPGELFF
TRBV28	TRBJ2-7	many	CASSPAPGQGLEQYF